The 5 T cell receptor beta chains given below trace back to one sample, sequenced in a study of blood T cell repertoires in COVID-19. The table came from immunoSEQ multiplex PCR; TCRdb's copy has only in-frame clones and leaves some out. This table has 54,000 or so clones, over 80% appearing once. Sequencing used peripheral blood. These receptors were taken from a woman aged 80 or over with acute or convalescent COVID-19.

This clone came up a few times. This chain uses TRBV7-9 with TRBJ2-7; 7 bases match TRBD2. Trimming took 5 bases from V and 3 from J; bases not matched to a gene: 7. In germline, CDR1 is SEHNR, CDR2 FQNEAQ (reference sequence). The CDR3 contains 14 residues. CDR3 nucleotide sequence: TGTGCCAGCAGCCCCCTGGGGGGGGACTACGAGCAGTACTTC. Residues: CASSPLGGDYEQYF.

This clone was counted a single time. V and J are TRBV3-1 (or the pseudogene TRBV3-2) and TRBJ1-1; a weak D match, TRBD1 (6 bases). From germline, CDR1 is LGHDT and CDR2 YNNKEL (reference sequence). The CDR3 extends over 14 amino acids. Between the trimmed V and J ends, which lost 3 bases and 1 base, there was a span of 9 bases. The CDR3 reads CASSHKTGNTEAFF. The CDR3 nucleotides are TGTGCCAGCAGCCACAAGACAGGGAACACTGAAGCTTTCTTT.

The chain employs TRBV5-1 and TRBJ2-7; TRBD1 agrees at 7 bases. The CDR3 covers 13 residues. The V gene end was trimmed by 2 bases and the J gene end by 6 bases; junction bases not matched to a gene: 5. Germline loops: CDR1 SGHRS, CDR2 YFSETQ. The CDR3 nucleotides read TGCGCCAGCAGCTTAGAGACAGGGTCCGAGCAGTACTTC. The encoded protein is CASSLETGSEQYF.

This clone was counted a single time. This chain uses TRBV25-1 with TRBJ2-7, with 9 bases aligning to TRBD1. Germline CDR1 reads MGHDK; CDR2 reads SYGVNS. The trim removed 4 bases at V and 3 bases at J, leaving 1 base unmatched. The CDR3 loop spans 13 amino acids. Here the CDR3 reads CASSGGQGYEQYF. The CDR3 coding sequence is TGTGCCAGCAGTGGGGGACAGGGCTACGAGCAGTACTTC.

V and J are TRBV9 and TRBJ2-7, with TRBD1 as a possible D gene (5 bases). The CDR3 length is 15 residues. CDR1 and CDR2 from the germline V gene are SGDLS and YYNGEE. The V gene lost 3 bases and the J gene lost 2 bases, with 15 bases spanning the gap. The CDR3 protein is CASSGLAGFPYEQYF. The CDR3 DNA sequence: TGTGCCAGCAGCGGCTTGGCAGGGTTCCCCTACGAGCAGTACTTC.